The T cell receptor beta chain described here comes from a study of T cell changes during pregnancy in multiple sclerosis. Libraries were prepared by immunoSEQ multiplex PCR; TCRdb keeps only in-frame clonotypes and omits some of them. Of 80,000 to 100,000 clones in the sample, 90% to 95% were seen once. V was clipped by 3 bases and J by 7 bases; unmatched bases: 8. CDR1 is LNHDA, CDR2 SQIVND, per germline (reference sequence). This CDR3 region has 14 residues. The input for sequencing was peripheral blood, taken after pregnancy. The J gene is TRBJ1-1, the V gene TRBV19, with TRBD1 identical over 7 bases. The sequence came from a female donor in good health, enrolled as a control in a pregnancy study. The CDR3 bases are TGTGCCAGTAGTATGCCCTCGACAGGGCGTGAAGCTTTCTTT. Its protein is CASSMPSTGREAFF. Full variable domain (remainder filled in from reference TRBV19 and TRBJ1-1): DGGITQSPKYLFRKEGQNVTLSCEQNLNHDAMYWYRQDPGQGLRLIYYSQIVNDFQKGDIAEGYSVSREKKESFPLTVTSAQKNPTAFYLCASSMPSTGREAFFGQGTRLTVV.